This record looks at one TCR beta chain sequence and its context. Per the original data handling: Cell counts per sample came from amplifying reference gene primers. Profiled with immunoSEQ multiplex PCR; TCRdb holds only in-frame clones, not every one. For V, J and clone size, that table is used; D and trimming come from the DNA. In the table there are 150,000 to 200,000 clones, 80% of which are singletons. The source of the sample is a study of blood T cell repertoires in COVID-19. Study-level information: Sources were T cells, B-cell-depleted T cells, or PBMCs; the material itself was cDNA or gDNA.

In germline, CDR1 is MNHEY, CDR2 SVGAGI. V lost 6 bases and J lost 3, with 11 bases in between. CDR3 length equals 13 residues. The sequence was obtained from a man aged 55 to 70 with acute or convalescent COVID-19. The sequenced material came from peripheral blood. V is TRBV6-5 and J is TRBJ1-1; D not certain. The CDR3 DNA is TGTGCCAGCAGACAGAGAGCAGACACTGAAGCTTTCTTT. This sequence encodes CASRQRADTEAFF.